Listed below are T cell receptor beta chains from one sample, sequenced in a study of CD8 T cells in ankylosing spondylitis. A single record per CDR3 protein comes from TCRdb applying MiXCR to the 5' RACE reads. Among 700,000 to 1,000,000 distinct CDR3 sequences listed, 12% were seen once. Sample: blood, either unsorted or a sorted T cell fraction (not recorded which). These receptors were obtained from a male donor with ankylosing spondylitis. Each CDR3 is given with its conserved first and last residue. D genes are given only for firm matches. Size values are once, few and many counts, or a class for expanded clones, and some rows have none.

J	size	length	V	D	CDR3	DNA
TRBJ1-2	-	14	TRBV7-2	-	CASSLLTQGEGYTF	TGTGCCAGCAGCTTACTAACACAGGGAGAAGGCTACACCTTC
TRBJ1-6	-	15	TRBV20-1	-	CSASDRDPGGSPLHF	TGCAGTGCTAGTGACCGGGACCCGGGAGGGTCACCCCTCCACTTT
TRBJ2-5	few	12	TRBV20-1	-	CSANTQGETQYF	TGCAGTGCTAACACTCAGGGGGAGACCCAGTACTTC
TRBJ2-2	-	14	TRBV29-1	TRBD2	CSVKSGANTGELFF	TGCAGCGTTAAGAGCGGGGCAAACACCGGGGAGCTGTTTTTT
TRBJ1-5	-	13	TRBV7-8	-	CASSPEFPQPQHF	TGTGCCAGCAGCCCAGAGTTTCCTCAGCCCCAGCATTTT
TRBJ1-2	-	13	TRBV20-1	TRBD1	CSANYRGPYGYTF	TGCAGTGCAAACTACAGGGGTCCCTATGGCTACACCTTC
TRBJ2-1	few	12	TRBV12-5	-	CASGLSYNEQFF	TGTGCTAGTGGTTTGTCCTACAATGAGCAGTTCTTC
TRBJ2-5	few	15	TRBV29-1	-	CSVGSGGGSSETQYF	TGCAGCGTTGGCTCCGGGGGCGGATCGTCAGAGACCCAGTACTTC
TRBJ2-3	many	16	TRBV20-1	TRBD1	CSAEGQGALGTDTQYF	TGCAGTGCCGAGGGACAGGGGGCGTTGGGCACAGATACGCAGTATTTT
TRBJ2-5	-	15	TRBV4-3	-	CASSQDPSSGETQYF	TGCGCCAGCAGCCAAGACCCTAGCAGTGGAGAGACCCAGTACTTC
TRBJ2-2	-	15	TRBV11-2	TRBD2	CASSLWGGNTGELFF	TGTGCCAGCAGCCTATGGGGGGGGAACACCGGGGAGCTGTTTTTT
TRBJ2-7	few	14	TRBV12-3/TRBV12-4	TRBD2	CASRAGETHYEQYF	TGTGCCAGCAGAGCGGGGGAGACCCACTACGAGCAGTACTTC
TRBJ2-2	many	13	TRBV10-3	TRBD2	CAISGRYTGELFF	TGTGCCATTAGCGGGAGATACACCGGGGAGCTGTTTTTT
TRBJ2-4	-	15	TRBV20-1	-	CSARDPGPGQNIQYF	TGCAGTGCTAGAGATCCGGGACCGGGGCAAAACATTCAGTACTTC
TRBJ2-3	few	14	TRBV6-2/TRBV6-3	TRBD2	CATGQRGRTDTQYF	TGTGCCACTGGACAGCGGGGGCGCACAGATACGCAGTATTTT
TRBJ2-1	few	17	TRBV4-3	TRBD2	CASSLTAGTSSYNEQFF	TGCGCCAGCAGCCTGACAGCGGGAACCTCGTCCTACAATGAGCAGTTCTTC
TRBJ2-4	-	14	TRBV6-5	-	CASSYSNGGQRQYF	TGTGCCAGCAGTTACTCGAATGGAGGACAGCGACAGTACTTC
TRBJ2-7	few	14	TRBV5-1	-	CASSSTGQSYEQYF	TGCGCCAGCAGCTCGACAGGACAGTCCTACGAGCAGTACTTC
TRBJ2-1	-	14	TRBV12-3/TRBV12-4	TRBD2	CASSIAGGNNEQFF	TGTGCCAGCAGCATAGCGGGGGGGAACAATGAGCAGTTCTTC
TRBJ1-1	few	14	TRBV29-1	TRBD1	CSVVTPGGNTEAFF	TGCAGCGTTGTAACTCCAGGGGGGAACACTGAAGCTTTCTTT
TRBJ2-3	few	15	TRBV4-2	-	CASSQDRASTDTQYF	TGTGCCAGCAGCCAAGATCGAGCTAGCACAGATACGCAGTATTTT
TRBJ2-5	-	15	TRBV7-2	-	CASSSVRGHQETQYF	TGTGCCAGCAGTTCGGTGAGGGGACACCAAGAGACCCAGTACTTC
TRBJ2-1	few	17	TRBV28	TRBD1	CASSPLPGDRADNEQFF	TGTGCCAGCAGTCCTCTCCCGGGGGACAGGGCTGACAATGAGCAGTTCTTC
TRBJ1-2	-	16	TRBV7-9	TRBD1	CASSLASDREVYGYTF	TGTGCCAGCAGCTTAGCCTCGGACAGGGAGGTCTATGGCTACACCTTC
TRBJ2-1	-	17	TRBV5-6	TRBD2	CASSLAKLAPSYNEQFF	TGTGCCAGCAGCTTGGCGAAACTAGCGCCGTCCTACAATGAGCAGTTCTTC
TRBJ2-1	-	12	TRBV6-6	-	CASSYSSETQFF	TGTGCCAGCAGTTACTCGAGCGAAACACAGTTCTTC
TRBJ2-4	-	12	TRBV25-1	-	CASSEFGDREYF	TGTGCCAGCAGTGAATTTGGAGACAGAGAGTACTTC
TRBJ2-3	-	14	TRBV7-2	-	CASSWTPSTDTQYF	TGTGCCAGCAGCTGGACACCCAGCACAGATACGCAGTATTTT
TRBJ2-7	many	17	TRBV5-1	TRBD2	CASSLGLAGTFSYEQYF	TGCGCCAGCAGCTTAGGTCTAGCGGGAACCTTCTCCTACGAGCAGTACTTC
TRBJ2-2	few	13	TRBV7-2	TRBD1	CASSTQGAGELFF	TGTGCCAGCAGCACACAGGGGGCCGGGGAGCTGTTTTTT
TRBJ2-1	few	11	TRBV5-1	-	CASTEYNEQFF	TGCGCCAGCACTGAATACAATGAGCAGTTCTTC
TRBJ2-7	many	13	TRBV7-2	-	CASSRGRANEQYF	TGTGCCAGCAGCCGGGGCAGGGCTAACGAGCAGTACTTC
TRBJ2-5	-	14	TRBV7-2	-	CASSMYSRRETQYF	TGTGCCAGCAGCATGTACTCCCGGAGAGAGACCCAGTACTTC
TRBJ1-6	many	13	TRBV15	-	CAARTGYNSPLHF	TGTGCCGCGCGGACCGGGTATAATTCACCCCTCCACTTT
TRBJ1-1	-	13	TRBV29-1	-	CSVVKVFNTEAFF	TGCAGCGTTGTGAAGGTCTTCAACACTGAAGCTTTCTTT
TRBJ2-7	-	17	TRBV20-1	TRBD2	CCARAFHGDSGAYEQYF	TGCTGTGCTAGAGCCTTTCATGGGGATAGCGGGGCCTACGAGCAGTACTTC
TRBJ2-5	many	14	TRBV20-1	TRBD1	CSARDAGGLETQYF	TGCAGTGCTAGAGATGCAGGGGGTTTAGAGACCCAGTACTTC
TRBJ1-1	many	10	TRBV29-1	-	CSVGTGEAFF	TGCAGCGTTGGGACGGGTGAAGCTTTCTTT
TRBJ2-3	-	17	TRBV24-1	-	CATSDPSVGKSTDTQYF	TGTGCCACCAGTGACCCGTCTGTGGGAAAAAGCACAGATACGCAGTATTTT
TRBJ2-5	many	14	TRBV20-1	TRBD2	CSAQPGLTQETQYF	TGCAGTGCCCAACCGGGACTAACACAAGAGACCCAGTACTTC
TRBJ1-2	many	15	TRBV4-3	TRBD1	CASSPDRGQGEGYTF	TGCGCCAGCAGCCCGGATCGTGGACAGGGCGAAGGCTACACCTTC
TRBJ1-6	few	14	TRBV5-6	-	CASSLLMPNSPLHF	TGTGCCAGCAGCTTACTGATGCCGAATTCACCCCTCCACTTT
TRBJ2-7	few	13	TRBV18	-	CASSPDSLREQYF	TGTGCCAGCTCACCGGACAGTCTTCGCGAGCAGTACTTC
TRBJ2-7	many	12	TRBV5-1	-	CASSLEVGEQYF	TGCGCCAGCAGCTTGGAGGTCGGCGAGCAGTACTTC
TRBJ2-7	few	16	TRBV5-1	-	CASSLGGRDGTYEQYF	TGCGCCAGCAGCTTGGGGGGCAGGGACGGGACCTACGAGCAGTACTTC
TRBJ1-1	many	15	TRBV5-1	-	CASSLGPRWGTEAFF	TGCGCCAGCAGCTTGGGACCGAGGTGGGGGACTGAAGCTTTCTTT
TRBJ2-1	few	16	TRBV9	-	CASSVGGTVSYNEQFF	TGTGCCAGCAGCGTCGGCGGGACTGTATCCTACAATGAGCAGTTCTTC
TRBJ2-7	-	16	TRBV7-2	TRBD2	CASSRRLAGLSYEQYF	TGTGCCAGCAGCAGACGCCTAGCGGGGCTTTCCTACGAGCAGTACTTC
TRBJ1-5	few	14	TRBV27	-	CASSRTWGNQPQHF	TGTGCCAGCAGCCGAACCTGGGGCAATCAGCCCCAGCATTTT
TRBJ2-5	many	14	TRBV6-1	TRBD1	CASSVGTGRETQYF	TGTGCCAGCAGCGTTGGGACAGGGAGAGAGACCCAGTACTTC
TRBJ2-1	-	16	TRBV20-1	TRBD2	CSARGSGGENYNEQFF	TGCAGTGCTAGGGGGTCGGGGGGAGAGAACTACAATGAGCAGTTCTTC
TRBJ2-7	once	14	TRBV6-5	TRBD1	CASSYYRGSYEQYF	TGTGCCAGCAGTTATTACAGGGGATCCTACGAGCAGTACTTC
TRBJ2-2	-	16	TRBV5-1	TRBD1	CASSFSTGGPTGELFF	TGCGCCAGCAGCTTCTCGACAGGGGGCCCCACCGGGGAGCTGTTTTTT
TRBJ2-7	few	12	TRBV20-1	-	CSATDGTYEQYF	TGCAGTGCTACCGACGGGACCTACGAGCAGTACTTC
TRBJ2-2	-	13	TRBV6-2/TRBV6-3	-	CASSWSNTGELFF	TGTGCCAGCAGTTGGTCGAACACCGGGGAGCTGTTTTTT
TRBJ2-1	few	15	TRBV9	TRBD1	CASSVQGAPYNEQFF	TGTGCCAGCAGCGTACAGGGGGCTCCCTACAATGAGCAGTTCTTC
TRBJ1-1	few	16	TRBV7-9	TRBD1	CASSLLSGGPDTEAFF	TGTGCCAGCAGCTTACTATCAGGGGGCCCGGACACTGAAGCTTTCTTT
TRBJ2-1	few	15	TRBV7-2	-	CASSLRTEIYNEQFF	TGTGCCAGCAGCTTGAGGACAGAGATCTACAATGAGCAGTTCTTC
TRBJ1-2	few	14	TRBV7-9	-	CASSPWDKRGGYTF	TGTGCCAGCAGCCCCTGGGACAAACGGGGTGGCTACACCTTC
TRBJ1-5	-	16	TRBV12-3/TRBV12-4	TRBD1	CASSLSRRGRLQPQHF	TGTGCCAGCAGCTTGTCCCGCAGGGGGCGTCTCCAGCCCCAGCATTTT